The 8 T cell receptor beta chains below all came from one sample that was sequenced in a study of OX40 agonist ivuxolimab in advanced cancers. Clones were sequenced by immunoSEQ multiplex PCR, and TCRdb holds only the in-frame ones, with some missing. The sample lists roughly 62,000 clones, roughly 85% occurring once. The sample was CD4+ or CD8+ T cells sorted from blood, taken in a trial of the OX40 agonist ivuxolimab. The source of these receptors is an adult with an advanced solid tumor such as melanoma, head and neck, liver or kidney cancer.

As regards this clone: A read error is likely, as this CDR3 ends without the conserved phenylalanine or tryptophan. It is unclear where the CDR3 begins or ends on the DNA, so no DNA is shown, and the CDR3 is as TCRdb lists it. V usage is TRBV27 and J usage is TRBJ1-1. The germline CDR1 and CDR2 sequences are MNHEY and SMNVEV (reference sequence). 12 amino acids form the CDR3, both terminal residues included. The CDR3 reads CASSLSHDSYGE.

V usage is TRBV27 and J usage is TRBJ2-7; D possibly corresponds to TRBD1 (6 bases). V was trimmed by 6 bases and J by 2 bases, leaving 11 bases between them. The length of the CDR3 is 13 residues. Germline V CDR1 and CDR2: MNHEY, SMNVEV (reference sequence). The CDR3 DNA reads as TGTGCCAGCAGACAGGACAGCACCTACGAGCAGTACTTC. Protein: CASRQDSTYEQYF.

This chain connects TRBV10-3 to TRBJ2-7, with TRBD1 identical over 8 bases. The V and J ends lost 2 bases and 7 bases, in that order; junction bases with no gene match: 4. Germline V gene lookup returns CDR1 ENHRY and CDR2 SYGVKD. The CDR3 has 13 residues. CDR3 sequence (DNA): TGTGCCATCAGTGAGCCGACAGGGGTTGAGCAGTACTTC. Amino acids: CAISEPTGVEQYF.

CDR3 in DNA: TGTGCCAGCAGCCTCGGACAGAGGATGGATACGCAGTATTTT. This codes for CASSLGQRMDTQYF. The chain uses TRBV11-1 and TRBJ2-3; D perhaps matches TRBD1 (6 bases). CDR1 is SGHAT and CDR2 is FQDESV in the germline V gene (reference sequence). Trimming took off 5 bases at V and 6 bases at J, with 15 bases between the two ends. CDR3 length equals 14 residues.

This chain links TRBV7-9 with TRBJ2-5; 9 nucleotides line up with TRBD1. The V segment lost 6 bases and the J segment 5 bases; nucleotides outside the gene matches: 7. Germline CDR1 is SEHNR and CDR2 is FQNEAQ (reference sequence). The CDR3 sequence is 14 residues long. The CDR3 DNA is TGTGCCAGCAGTCCCGGGACAGGGATGGAGACCCAGTACTTC. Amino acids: CASSPGTGMETQYF.

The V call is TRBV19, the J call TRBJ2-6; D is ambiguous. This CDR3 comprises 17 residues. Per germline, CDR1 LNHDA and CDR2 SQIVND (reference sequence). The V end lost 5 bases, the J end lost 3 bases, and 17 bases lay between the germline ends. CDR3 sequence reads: CASSFKYGLIGANVLTF. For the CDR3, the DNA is TGTGCCAGTAGTTTCAAATACGGGCTAATTGGGGCCAACGTCCTGACTTTC.

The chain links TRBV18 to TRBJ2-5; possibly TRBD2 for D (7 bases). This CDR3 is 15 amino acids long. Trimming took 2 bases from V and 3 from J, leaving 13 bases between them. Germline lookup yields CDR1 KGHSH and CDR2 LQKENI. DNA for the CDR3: TGTGCCAGCTCACCATGGGGGGGCGCGGAAGAGACCCAGTACTTC. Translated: CASSPWGGAEETQYF.

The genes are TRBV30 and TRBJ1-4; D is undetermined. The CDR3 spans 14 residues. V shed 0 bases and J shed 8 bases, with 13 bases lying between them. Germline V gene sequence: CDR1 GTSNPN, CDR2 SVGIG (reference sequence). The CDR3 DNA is TGTGCCTGGAGTGTTCGTCGGGGAGTGGAAAAACTGTTTTTT. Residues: CAWSVRRGVEKLFF.